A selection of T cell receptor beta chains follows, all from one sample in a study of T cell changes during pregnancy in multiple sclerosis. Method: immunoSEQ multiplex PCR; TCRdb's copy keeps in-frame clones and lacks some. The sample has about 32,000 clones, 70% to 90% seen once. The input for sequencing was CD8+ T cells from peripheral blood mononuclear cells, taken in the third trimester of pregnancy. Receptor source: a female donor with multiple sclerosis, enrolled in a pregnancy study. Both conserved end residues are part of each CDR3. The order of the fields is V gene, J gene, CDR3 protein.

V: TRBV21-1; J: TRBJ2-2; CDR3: CASAPTGTGNTGELFF
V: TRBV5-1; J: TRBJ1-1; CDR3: CASSLPLQGMNTEAFF
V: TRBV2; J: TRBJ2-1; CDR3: CASSYSGLAGVYNEQFF
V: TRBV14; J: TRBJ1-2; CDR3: CASSQASQGAYGYTF
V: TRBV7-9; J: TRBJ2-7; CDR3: CASSPRQDYEQYF
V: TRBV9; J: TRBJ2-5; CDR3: CASSVGTFWTQYF
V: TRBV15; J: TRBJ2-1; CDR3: CATSPGLTSYNEQFF
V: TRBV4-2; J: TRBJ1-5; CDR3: CASSLHEFAGRDQPQHF
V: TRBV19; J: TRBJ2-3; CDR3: CASSIQPPWTSTDTQYF
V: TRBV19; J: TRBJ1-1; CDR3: CASSIGGGETEAFF